The text below deals with one TCR beta chain. The antigen is unknown. The record originates from a study of T cell responses to AZD1222 COVID-19 vaccine. The CDR3 is made up of 15 amino acids. Per germline, CDR1 MNHEY and CDR2 SMNVEV (reference sequence). V dropped 8 bases and J dropped 1 base, with 15 bases sitting between them. Overall study results and limits: The span of vaccine-associated CD4 TCRs extended across spike, with dominance at 160-218 and 743-854. Baseline antibody screening turned up just a handful of seropositive AZD1222 recipients. Reportedly, nearly half of unique spike TCRs recognized epitopes outside B.1.351/B.1.1.7 mutations. A rise in Spike-specific TCR breadth and depth followed two AZD1222 doses.

The protocol was immunoSEQ multiplex PCR, while the TCRdb copy is restricted to in-frame clones and leaves out a portion. Among approximately 110,000 clones, about 87% were seen once, and the ten largest hold more than 3.5%. The TCR originated in an adult in good health. The genes are TRBV27 and TRBJ2-1; either TRBD1 or TRBD2 may supply D (6 bases each). Specimen: peripheral blood, collected on day 0 of AZD1222 vaccination. Here the CDR3 DNA reads TGTGCCAGCCTCACAGGAGGGGGGTCCTACAATGAGCAGTTCTTC. The encoded protein is CASLTGGGSYNEQFF.